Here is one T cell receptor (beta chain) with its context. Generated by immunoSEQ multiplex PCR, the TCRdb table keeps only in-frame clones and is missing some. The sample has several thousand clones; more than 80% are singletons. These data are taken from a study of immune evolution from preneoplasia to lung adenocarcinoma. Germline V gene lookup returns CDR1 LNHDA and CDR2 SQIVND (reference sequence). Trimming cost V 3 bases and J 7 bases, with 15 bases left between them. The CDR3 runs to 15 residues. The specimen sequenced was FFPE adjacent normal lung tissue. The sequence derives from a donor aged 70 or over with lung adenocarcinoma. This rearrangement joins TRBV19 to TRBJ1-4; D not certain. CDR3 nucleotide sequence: TGTGCCAGTAGTATTTCGGTAACAGACTCTGAAAAACTGTTTTTT. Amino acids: CASSISVTDSEKLFF. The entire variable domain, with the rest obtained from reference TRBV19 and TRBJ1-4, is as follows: DGGITQSPKYLFRKEGQNVTLSCEQNLNHDAMYWYRQDPGQGLRLIYYSQIVNDFQKGDIAEGYSVSREKKESFPLTVTSAQKNPTAFYLCASSISVTDSEKLFFGSGTQLSVL.